This T cell receptor (beta chain) comes out of a study of beta chain features in type 1 diabetes. General observations from the study: In these data, an HLA type influence on TCRB rearrangement remained unresolved. For Type 1 diabetes patients, all four CD4+ subsets carried TCRB CDR3s that were moderately but significantly shorter.

Expressed TCRB transcripts were sequenced because the entire RNA isolate underwent reverse transcription. Measured with immunoSEQ multiplex PCR; TCRdb has only the in-frame clones, and not every one. This table holds under 900,000 clones, 15% to 20% found once. CDR1 is SGHKS, CDR2 YYEKEE, per germline (reference sequence). With V trimmed by 0 bases and J by 3 bases, 3 bases remained unmatched. CDR3 length: 14 residues. A few counts support this clone. Its antigen is not identified. The chain combines TRBV5-5 with TRBJ2-7, with 7 bases aligning to TRBD1. The receptor was isolated from a woman younger than 35 in good health. The sequencing input was naive CD4+ T cells from blood. CDR3: CASSLGDRVYEQYF. CDR3 DNA: TGTGCCAGCAGCTTGGGAGACAGGGTCTACGAGCAGTACTTC. The full variable domain, its missing parts supplied by reference TRBV5-5 and TRBJ2-7, is DAGVTQSPTHLIKTRGQQVTLRCSPISGHKSVSWYQQVLGQGPQFIFQYYEKEERGRGNFPDRFSARQFPNYSSELNVNALLLGDSALYLCASSLGDRVYEQYFGPGTRLTVT.